These 15 T cell receptor beta chains came from one sample sequenced in a study of beta chain features in type 1 diabetes (dated by TCRdb to 2016 to 2019). Libraries were built with the immunoSEQ multiplex PCR assay. The entire amount of isolated RNA was reverse transcribed using the High Capacity cDNA Reverse Transcription Kit, so the sequenced TCRB transcripts were expressed ones. This immuneACCESS table, as held by TCRdb, lists in-frame sequences with V and J called but not all clones. Of the missing ones, under half trace to an unresolved V gene in checked studies; the others have no known cause. This sample lists about 220,000 clones; roughly 10% were detected once. Jointly, the top ten make up 1% to 1.5% of the sample. The sequencing input was central memory CD4+ T cells from blood. Source of these receptors: a young man in good health.

This clone was observed a few times. This CDR3 is CAWSGRTGGPADTQYF. Written as DNA, the CDR3 is TGTGCCTGGAGTGGAAGGACAGGGGGCCCTGCAGATACGCAGTATTTT. The chain recombines TRBV30 with TRBJ2-3; TRBD1 aligns across 11 bases. The ends lost 1 base at V and 4 bases at J; junction bases unmatched: 7. Germline lookup yields CDR1 GTSNPN and CDR2 SVGIG (reference sequence). The CDR3 is 16 amino acids. Drawing the rest from reference TRBV30 and TRBJ2-3, the complete variable domain is SQTIHQWPATLVQPVGSPLSLECTVEGTSNPNLYWYRQAAGRGLQLLFYSVGIGQISSEVPQNLSASRPQDRQFILSSKKLLLSDSGFYLCAWSGRTGGPADTQYFGPGTRLTVL.

This clone occurred a few times. This chain uses TRBV6-5 with TRBJ2-7, with D possibly matching TRBD2 (6 bases). V was trimmed by 2 bases and J by 1 base, leaving 9 bases between them. This CDR3 is 14 amino acids long. The germline CDR1 and CDR2 sequences are MNHEY and SVGAGI. The CDR3 sequence: CASSYTRGSYEQYF. The CDR3 DNA sequence: TGTGCCAGCAGTTACACGCGGGGTTCCTACGAGCAGTACTTC.

The J gene is TRBJ2-5, the V gene TRBV19, with D possibly matching TRBD2 (6 bases). The germline V gene has CDR1 LNHDA and CDR2 SQIVND (reference sequence). The CDR3 runs to 13 residues. Trimming removed 8 bases at V and 7 bases at J, with 17 bases between. The CDR3 protein is CASAGGPHGTQYF. In DNA form, the CDR3 reads TGTGCCAGTGCCGGGGGACCCCATGGGACCCAGTACTTC.

Only a few counts were recorded for this clone. The V gene is TRBV11-2, the J gene TRBJ2-3; D unclear. Trimming left V 4 bases short and J 3 bases short, with 14 bases between. Germline CDR1 and CDR2: SGHAT and FQNNGV. The CDR3 loop spans 15 amino acids. The CDR3 loop is CASSSGFRATDTQYF. The CDR3 DNA sequence: TGTGCCAGCAGCTCTGGGTTTCGAGCGACAGATACGCAGTATTTT. The variable domain in full, completed from reference TRBV11-2 and TRBJ2-3, reads EAGVAQSPRYKIIEKRQSVAFWCNPISGHATLYWYQQILGQGPKLLIQFQNNGVVDDSQLPKDRFSAERLKGVDSTLKIQPAKLEDSAVYLCASSSGFRATDTQYFGPGTRLTVL.

This rearrangement joins TRBV6-6 to TRBJ2-3; D remains ambiguous. Germline V CDR1 and CDR2: MNHNY, SVGAGI (reference sequence). V lost 5 bases, J lost 4 bases, and 13 bases lay in between. This CDR3 is built from 14 residues. The CDR3 nucleotides are TGTGCCAGCAGTCCACGGGCGGCTGCAGATACGCAGTATTTT. Translation: CASSPRAAADTQYF.

This clone was seen a handful of times. The chain carries TRBV11-2 and TRBJ2-1; 8 bases line up with TRBD2. With 5 bases clipped from V and 4 bases from J, the junction kept 7 bases outside the gene matches. Germline values: CDR1 SGHAT, CDR2 FQNNGV. The CDR3 extends over 15 amino acids. Here the CDR3 reads CASSETAGAYNEQFF. CDR3 nucleotide sequence: TGTGCCAGCAGCGAGACAGCGGGAGCGTACAATGAGCAGTTCTTC.

The chain is built from TRBV5-1 and TRBJ2-1; D may be TRBD2 (5 bases). Trimming removed 3 bases at V and 0 bases at J, with 13 bases between. The germline V gene has CDR1 SGHRS and CDR2 YFSETQ. CDR3 length equals 16 residues. Here the CDR3 DNA reads TGCGCCAGCAGCTCGGGTAACGGGAACTCCTACAATGAGCAGTTCTTC. Its protein is CASSSGNGNSYNEQFF.

The chain couples TRBV7-2 to TRBJ2-7; D unclear. Germline CDR1 and CDR2: SGHTA and FQGNSA. Trimming removed 0 bases from V and 3 bases from J, with 9 bases in between. CDR3 length equals 14 residues. The CDR3 DNA reads TGTGCCAGCAGCTTAGCGGCCGGTTACTACGAGCAGTACTTC. Encoded protein: CASSLAAGYYEQYF.

The chain links TRBV5-1 to TRBJ2-3; D remains unclear. Germline V gives CDR1 SGHRS, CDR2 YFSETQ. The V end was cut by 5 bases, the J end by 0 bases, with 10 bases between. This CDR3 has 14 residues. The CDR3 loop is CASRQTSSTDTQYF. The CDR3 nucleotides read TGCGCCAGCAGACAGACCAGCAGCACAGATACGCAGTATTTT.

The CDR3 coding sequence is TGTGCCAGCAAATCGGGGACAGACACCGGGGAGCTGTTTTTT. This gives the protein CASKSGTDTGELFF. This rearrangement joins TRBV6-1 to TRBJ2-2, with 7 bases lining up with TRBD1. CDR1 and CDR2 (germline): MNHNS, SASEGT. The CDR3 runs to 14 residues. V lost 7 bases, J lost 3 bases, and 5 bases stayed unmatched.

The gene calls are TRBV15 and TRBJ2-5; 9 positions agree with TRBD1. Germline V gene lookup returns CDR1 LNHNV and CDR2 YYDKDF (reference sequence). The CDR3 spans 16 residues. The junction had 9 bases not matched to a gene; V was cut back by 2 bases and J by 5 bases. Written as DNA, the CDR3 is TGTGCCACCAGCAGATCCCTGACAGGGGGGCTGGAGACCCAGTACTTC. This translates into CATSRSLTGGLETQYF.

The chain combines TRBV30 with TRBJ1-5; TRBD1 aligns across 7 bases. The junction had 4 bases not matched to a gene; V was cut back by 2 bases and J by 0 bases. The germline CDR1 and CDR2 sequences are GTSNPN and SVGIG (reference sequence). This CDR3 is built from 15 residues. The CDR3 nucleotides read TGTGCCTGGAGTCCCGGACAGGTTAGCAATCAGCCCCAGCATTTT. Translating it yields CAWSPGQVSNQPQHF.

V and J are TRBV11-2 and TRBJ2-1, with a weak D call TRBD2 (6 bases). Germline CDR1 is SGHAT and CDR2 is FQNNGV. V dropped 5 bases and J dropped 5 bases, with 13 bases sitting between them. This CDR3 spans 14 amino acids. The CDR3 nucleotides are TGTGCCAGCAGCCCGGGACTGCGGAACAATGAGCAGTTCTTC. Translated: CASSPGLRNNEQFF.

Only a few counts were recorded for this clone. The chain combines TRBV19 with TRBJ1-1; D call uncertain. Germline V gene data show CDR1 as LNHDA and CDR2 as SQIVND (reference sequence). V lost 4 bases to trimming and J lost 3 bases, with 9 bases between them. The CDR3 length is 13 residues. CDR3 nucleotides: TGTGCCAGTAGTACGTGGAGGCACACTGAAGCTTTCTTT. Amino acids: CASSTWRHTEAFF.

The chain joins TRBV25-1 to TRBJ2-1, with D possibly TRBD2 on 8 matching bases. This CDR3 spans 16 amino acids. Germline CDR1 MGHDK, CDR2 SYGVNS. Trimming left V 1 base short and J 8 bases short, with 18 bases between. The CDR3 is CASSESGRGRSHEQFF. CDR3 DNA: TGTGCCAGCAGTGAATCCGGGAGGGGGCGCTCCCATGAGCAGTTCTTC.